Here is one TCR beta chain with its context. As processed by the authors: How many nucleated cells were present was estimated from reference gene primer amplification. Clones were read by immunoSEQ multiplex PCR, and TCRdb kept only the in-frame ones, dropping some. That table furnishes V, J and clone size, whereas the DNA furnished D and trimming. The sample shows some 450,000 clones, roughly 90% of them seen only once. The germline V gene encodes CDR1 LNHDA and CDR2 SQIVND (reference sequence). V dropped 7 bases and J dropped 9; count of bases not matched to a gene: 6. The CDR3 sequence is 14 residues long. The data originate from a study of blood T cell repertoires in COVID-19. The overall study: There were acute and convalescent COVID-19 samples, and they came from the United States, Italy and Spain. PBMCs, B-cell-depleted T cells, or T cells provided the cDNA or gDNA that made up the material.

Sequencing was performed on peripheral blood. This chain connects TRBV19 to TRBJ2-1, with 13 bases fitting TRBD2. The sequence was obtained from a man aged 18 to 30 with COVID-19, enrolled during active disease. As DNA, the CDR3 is TGTGCCAGTATGCCCGGACTAGCGGGAGTTGAGCAGTTCTTC. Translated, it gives CASMPGLAGVEQFF. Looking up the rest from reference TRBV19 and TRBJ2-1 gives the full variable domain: DGGITQSPKYLFRKEGQNVTLSCEQNLNHDAMYWYRQDPGQGLRLIYYSQIVNDFQKGDIAEGYSVSREKKESFPLTVTSAQKNPTAFYLCASMPGLAGVEQFFGPGTRLTVL.